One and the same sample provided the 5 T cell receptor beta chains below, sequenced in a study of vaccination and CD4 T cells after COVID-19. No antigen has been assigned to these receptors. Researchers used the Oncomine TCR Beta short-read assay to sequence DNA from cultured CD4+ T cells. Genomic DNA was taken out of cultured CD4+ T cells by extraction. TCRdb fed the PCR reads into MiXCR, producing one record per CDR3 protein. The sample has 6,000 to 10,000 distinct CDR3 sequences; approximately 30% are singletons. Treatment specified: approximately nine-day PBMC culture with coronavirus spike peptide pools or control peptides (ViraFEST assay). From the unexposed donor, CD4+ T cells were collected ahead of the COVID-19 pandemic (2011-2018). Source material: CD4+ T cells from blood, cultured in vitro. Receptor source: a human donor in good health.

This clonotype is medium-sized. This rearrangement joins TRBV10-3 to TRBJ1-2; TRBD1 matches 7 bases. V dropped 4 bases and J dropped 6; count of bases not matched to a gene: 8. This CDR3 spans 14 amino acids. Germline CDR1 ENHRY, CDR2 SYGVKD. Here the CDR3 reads CAISARQGWNGYTF. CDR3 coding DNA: TGTGCCATCAGTGCCAGACAGGGATGGAATGGCTACACCTTC.

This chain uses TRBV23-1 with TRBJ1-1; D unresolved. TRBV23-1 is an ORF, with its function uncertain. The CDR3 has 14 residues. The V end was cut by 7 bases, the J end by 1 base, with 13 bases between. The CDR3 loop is CASTARARNTEAFF. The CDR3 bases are TGCGCCAGCACTGCGAGGGCTAGGAACACTGAAGCTTTCTTT.

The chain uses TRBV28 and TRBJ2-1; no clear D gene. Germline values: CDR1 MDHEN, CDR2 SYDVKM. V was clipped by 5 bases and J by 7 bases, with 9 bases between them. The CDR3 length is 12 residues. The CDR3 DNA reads TGTGCCAGCAGTCAAAGACGAAATGAGCAGTTCTTC. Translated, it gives CASSQRRNEQFF.

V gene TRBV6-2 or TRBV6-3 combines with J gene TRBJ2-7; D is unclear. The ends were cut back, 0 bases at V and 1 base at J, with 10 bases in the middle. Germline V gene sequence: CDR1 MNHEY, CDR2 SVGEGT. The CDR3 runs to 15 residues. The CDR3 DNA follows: TGTGCCAGCAGTTACTCCCCCGAGAGTTCCTACGAGCAGTACTTC. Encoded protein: CASSYSPESSYEQYF.

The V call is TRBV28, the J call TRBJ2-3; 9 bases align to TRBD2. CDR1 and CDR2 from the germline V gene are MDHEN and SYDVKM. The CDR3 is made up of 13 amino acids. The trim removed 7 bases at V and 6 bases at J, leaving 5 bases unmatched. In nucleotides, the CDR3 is TGTGCCAGCATGGCTAGCGGGGTGGATACGCAGTATTTT. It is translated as CASMASGVDTQYF.